Presented here are 19 T cell receptor beta chains from one specimen sequenced in a study of cytomegalovirus exposure and HLA in healthy donors (dated by TCRdb to 2015 to 2018). Libraries were built with the immunoSEQ multiplex PCR assay. TCRdb carries this immuneACCESS record with in-frame sequences only. Its versions omit some clonotypes, under half of them owing to an unresolved V gene in the studies checked, with the rest unexplained. The sample table shows roughly 120,000 clones, and around nine tenths are seen once. The ten most abundant clones make up roughly 2.2% of the sample. Source material: PBMCs. The receptors originated from a woman aged 18-35 years in good health and CMV-seronegative.

This rearrangement joins TRBV28 to TRBJ2-3; 8 nucleotides match TRBD1. V lost 10 bases, J lost 2 bases, and 5 bases stayed unmatched. The CDR3 consists of 13 residues. Germline V gene sequence: CDR1 MDHEN, CDR2 SYDVKM. CDR3 region: CATTGGLTDTQYF. The CDR3 DNA sequence: TGTGCCACCACAGGGGGTCTCACAGATACGCAGTATTTT. Variable domain in full (rest from reference TRBV28 and TRBJ2-3): DVKVTQSSRYLVKRTGEKVFLECVQDMDHENMFWYRQDPGLGLRLIYFSYDVKMKEKGDIPEGYSVSREKKERFSLILESASTNQTSMYLCATTGGLTDTQYFGPGTRLTVL.

J is TRBJ2-2 and V is TRBV7-9; TRBD2 matches 7 bases. The CDR3 runs 17 residues. Germline V gene sequence: CDR1 SEHNR, CDR2 FQNEAQ (reference sequence). V lost 0 bases and J lost 2; bases outside the gene matches: 6. CDR3 residues: CASSLARGTTNTGELFF. For the CDR3, the DNA is TGTGCCAGCAGCTTAGCGCGGGGGACTACTAACACCGGGGAGCTGTTTTTT. The full variable domain, rest sourced from reference TRBV7-9 and TRBJ2-2, is DTGVSQNPRHKITKRGQNVTFRCDPISEHNRLYWYRQTLGQGPEFLTYFQNEAQLEKSRLLSDRFSAERPKGSFSTLEIQRTEQGDSAMYLCASSLARGTTNTGELFFGEGSRLTVL.

This chain joins TRBV29-1 and TRBJ1-1; 9 nucleotides line up with TRBD1. The germline V gene has CDR1 SQVTM and CDR2 ANQGSEA. The trim removed 6 bases at V and 5 bases at J, leaving 10 bases unmatched. The CDR3 extends over 14 amino acids. CDR3 coding DNA: TGCAGCGTCAGACTGACAGGGGGTTGGACTGAAGCTTTCTTT. This gives the protein CSVRLTGGWTEAFF.

The chain is built from TRBV9 and TRBJ2-1; 11 bases are shared with TRBD2. CDR3 length: 16 amino acids. Germline V gives CDR1 SGDLS, CDR2 YYNGEE. V shed 1 base, J shed 4 bases, and the junction held 4 bases outside the gene matches. The CDR3 sequence is CASSVRTSGSYNEQFF. DNA of the CDR3: TGTGCCAGCAGCGTACGGACTAGCGGGTCTTACAATGAGCAGTTCTTC.

This clone rates as medium-sized. The gene calls are TRBV5-4 and TRBJ2-1; D possibly corresponds to TRBD2 (6 bases). Germline loops: CDR1 SGHNT, CDR2 YYREEE (reference sequence). Trimming took 0 bases from V and 4 from J, leaving 17 bases between them. This CDR3 has 17 amino acids. CDR3 protein: CASSLGMGRTIYNEQFF. CDR3 DNA sequence: TGTGCCAGCAGCTTGGGGATGGGGAGGACCATTTACAATGAGCAGTTCTTC.

The chain links TRBV5-5 to TRBJ2-5, with D possibly matching TRBD1 (5 bases). CDR1 and CDR2 (germline): SGHKS, YYEKEE (reference sequence). Trimming took 2 bases from V and 4 from J, leaving 9 bases between them. The CDR3 runs 13 residues. The CDR3 protein is CASSFRGAETQYF. The CDR3 coding sequence is TGTGCCAGCAGCTTTCGTGGGGCAGAGACCCAGTACTTC.

This clone appeared once. The genes are TRBV6-5 and TRBJ2-7, with TRBD2 matching over 7 bases. The CDR3 totals 13 residues. With V trimmed by 2 bases and J by 6 bases, 4 bases remained unmatched. Germline values: CDR1 MNHEY, CDR2 SVGAGI. Here the CDR3 DNA reads TGTGCCAGCAGTTACGGGACTACAGGCGAGCAGTACTTC. Protein: CASSYGTTGEQYF.

The chain employs TRBV9 and TRBJ1-1; TRBD1 might be the D (6 bases). The CDR3 consists of 17 residues. The V gene's germline CDR1 is SGDLS and CDR2 YYNGEE. V was shortened by 0 bases and J by 0 bases, with 15 bases between the two germline ends. The DNA of the CDR3 is TGTGCCAGCAGCGTAGCCCCCGACAGGATAATGAACACTGAAGCTTTCTTT. It is translated as CASSVAPDRIMNTEAFF.

A single count supports this clone. The chain couples TRBV4-1 to TRBJ2-3; TRBD2 is a possible D gene (6 bases). Trimming took 6 bases from V and 1 from J, leaving 17 bases between them. The CDR3 loop spans 16 amino acids. CDR1 and CDR2 from the germline V gene are MGHRA and YSYEKL. This chain's CDR3 is CASSSRGSGRTDTQYF. In nucleotides, the CDR3 is TGCGCCAGCAGTTCCCGGGGTAGCGGACGCACAGATACGCAGTATTTT.

This chain connects TRBV19 to TRBJ2-7, with D possibly TRBD1 on 5 matching bases. This CDR3 contains 14 residues. Trimming stripped 8 bases from V and 4 bases from J, with 18 bases between. From germline, CDR1 is LNHDA and CDR2 SQIVND (reference sequence). The CDR3 DNA follows: TGTGCCAGTGCCAGTAAACAGGAGCCTTACGAGCAGTACTTC. Residues: CASASKQEPYEQYF.

The genes are TRBV6-5 and TRBJ2-2, with D unclear. Germline assignment: CDR1 MNHEY and CDR2 SVGAGI. The CDR3 length is 13 residues. Trimming stripped 6 bases from V and 5 bases from J, with 10 bases between. CDR3 in amino acids: CASSRSWTGELFF. The CDR3 DNA is TGTGCCAGCAGCCGTAGTTGGACCGGGGAGCTGTTTTTT.

The chain uses TRBV5-4 and TRBJ2-5; 9 bases are shared with TRBD1. The CDR3 loop spans 15 amino acids. V dropped 5 bases and J dropped 0; count of bases not matched to a gene: 5. The germline V gene encodes CDR1 SGHNT and CDR2 YYREEE (reference sequence). The CDR3 DNA sequence: TGTGCCAGCAGTCGGGGACAGGGCAACCAAGAGACCCAGTACTTC. Translated, it gives CASSRGQGNQETQYF.

V usage is TRBV29-1 and J usage is TRBJ1-1; 7 bases are a match to TRBD1. The V and J ends lost 7 bases and 0 bases, in that order; junction bases with no gene match: 8. This CDR3 comprises 14 residues. Germline values: CDR1 SQVTM, CDR2 ANQGSEA. The CDR3 spells CSARGSFMNTEAFF. The CDR3 DNA is TGCAGCGCCAGGGGGAGTTTTATGAACACTGAAGCTTTCTTT.

The chain recombines TRBV28 with TRBJ2-3, with unresolved D. Germline V gives CDR1 MDHEN, CDR2 SYDVKM. The CDR3 consists of 14 residues. Trimming took off 5 bases at V and 9 bases at J, with 18 bases between the two ends. CDR3 loop: CASSKPRSVDTQYF. The CDR3 DNA is TGTGCCAGCAGTAAGCCGCGGAGCGTTGACACGCAGTATTTT.

The V gene is TRBV5-1, the J gene TRBJ2-5, with TRBD2 identical over 8 bases. Germline V gene data show CDR1 as SGHRS and CDR2 as YFSETQ. This CDR3 spans 16 amino acids. V gave up 3 bases and J gave up 5 bases; unmatched junction bases: 12. CDR3 sequence reads: CASSSLAGMRGETQYF. The CDR3 DNA sequence: TGCGCCAGCAGCTCCTTAGCGGGAATGCGTGGCGAGACCCAGTACTTC. The variable domain in full, with the rest retrieved from reference TRBV5-1 and TRBJ2-5, is KAGVTQTPRYLIKTRGQQVTLSCSPISGHRSVSWYQQTPGQGLQFLFEYFSETQRNKGNFPGRFSGRQFSNSRSEMNVSTLELGDSALYLCASSSLAGMRGETQYFGPGTRLLVL.

The CDR3: CASSYSREQYF. The DNA for the CDR3 is TGTGCCAGCAGCTATTCTAGAGAGCAGTACTTC. The chain links TRBV11-2 to TRBJ2-7, with D unresolved. The germline V gene encodes CDR1 SGHAT and CDR2 FQNNGV. The length of the CDR3 is 11 residues. The V end lost 4 bases, the J end lost 7 bases, and 8 bases lay between the germline ends.

The chain combines TRBV27 with TRBJ2-6; 7 bases fit TRBD1. The length of the CDR3 is 22 residues. V dropped 3 bases and J dropped 0; count of bases not matched to a gene: 20. Germline CDR1 is MNHEY and CDR2 is SMNVEV (reference sequence). For the CDR3, the DNA is TGTGCCAGCAGTTTCTCTGCCACGACAGGGTTTAGTTGGATCTCTGGGGCCAACGTCCTGACTTTC. It specifies CASSFSATTGFSWISGANVLTF.

The V call is TRBV13, the J call TRBJ1-1; D call uncertain. The germline V gene has CDR1 PRHDT and CDR2 FYEKMQ (reference sequence). This CDR3 has 14 residues. V was shortened by 1 base and J by 2 bases, with 8 bases between the two germline ends. CDR3 sequence (DNA): TGTGCCAGCAGCTTAGAAGGAGAAAACACTGAAGCTTTCTTT. It encodes CASSLEGENTEAFF.

This chain connects TRBV6-6 to TRBJ1-5; no clear D. Germline values: CDR1 MNHNY, CDR2 SVGAGI (reference sequence). There are 11 residues in the CDR3. Between the trimmed V and J ends, which lost 6 bases and 4 bases, there was a span of 4 bases. Written as DNA, the CDR3 is TGTGCCAGCAGCCAAAATCAGCCCCAGCATTTT. Amino acids: CASSQNQPQHF.